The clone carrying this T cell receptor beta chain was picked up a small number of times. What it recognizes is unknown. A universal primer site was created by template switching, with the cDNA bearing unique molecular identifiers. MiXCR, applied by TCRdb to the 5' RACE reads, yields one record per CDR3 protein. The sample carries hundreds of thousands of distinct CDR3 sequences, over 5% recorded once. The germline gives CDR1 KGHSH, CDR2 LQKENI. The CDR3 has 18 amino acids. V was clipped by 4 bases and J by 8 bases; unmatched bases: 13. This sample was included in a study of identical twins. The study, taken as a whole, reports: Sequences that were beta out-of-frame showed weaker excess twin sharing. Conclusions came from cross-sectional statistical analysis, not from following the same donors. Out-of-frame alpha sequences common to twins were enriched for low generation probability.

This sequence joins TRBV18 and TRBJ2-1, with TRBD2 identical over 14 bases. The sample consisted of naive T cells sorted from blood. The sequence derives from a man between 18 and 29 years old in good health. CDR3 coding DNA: TGTGCCAGCTCACTAAACAGACTAGCGGGAGGGGCGGTCGATGAGCAGTTCTTC. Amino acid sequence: CASSLNRLAGGAVDEQFF.